This T cell receptor (beta chain) was documented in a study of blood T cells in healthy people across ages. On this clonotype itself: Its antigen is unidentified. A single base separates this from a much larger clone, so it may be a read error.

Study findings and constraints: Measured against age, TCR beta diversity per million T cells decreased in a roughly linear manner. There was a strong correlation between TCR beta diversity and naive T cell percentage.

This CDR3 has 11 amino acids. Germline CDR1 DFQATT, CDR2 SNEGSKA (reference sequence). Primers used in a second PCR of about 6 to 11 cycles were a sample-barcoded 5' primer and a J-beta primer mix. MiXCR was run by TCRdb on the 5' RACE reads, yielding one entry per CDR3 protein. This table holds fewer than 1,000,000 distinct CDR3 sequences, 40% to 50% found once. Sequences were obtained from blood. V usage is TRBV20-1 and J usage is TRBJ2-4, with D uncertain. The tail of the sequence fits TRBJ2-5 better, so the J call may be wrong. The sequence derives from a man aged 55 to 70 in good health. CDR3 region: CRAIPPETQYF. The CDR3 DNA is TGCAGGGCCATACCTCCGGAGACCCAGTACTTC.